The sequence of this TCR beta chain was determined in a study of blood T cell repertoires in COVID-19. About the research overall: Sites across the United States, Italy and Spain contributed samples from acute and convalescent COVID-19. T cells, B-cell-depleted T cells, or PBMCs provided the cDNA or gDNA that served as material.

Original analysis: Reference gene primers were amplified, and this amplification served to estimate nucleated cell counts. Libraries were prepared by immunoSEQ multiplex PCR; TCRdb keeps only in-frame clonotypes and omits some of them. V, J and clone size are those of that table, while D and trimming were read from the DNA. The sample contains 5,000 to 7,000 clones, more than 75% of which appear only once. Germline V gene sequence: CDR1 MNHEY, CDR2 SVGEGT. This CDR3 has 14 residues. The ends were cut back, 0 bases at V and 0 bases at J, with 6 bases in the middle. V gene TRBV6-2 or TRBV6-3 combines with J gene TRBJ2-7; D remains ambiguous. Material for sequencing was peripheral blood. This clonotype was sampled from a human donor in a cohort sampled during active COVID-19. CDR3 in amino acids: CASSYSFYSYEQYF. The CDR3 bases are TGTGCCAGCAGTTACTCTTTTTACTCCTACGAGCAGTACTTC.